A selection of T cell receptor beta chains follows, all from one sample in a study of blood T cell repertoires in COVID-19. Sequencing used immunoSEQ multiplex PCR; TCRdb keeps in-frame clones, though not all of them. This table holds about 68,000 clones, approximately 86% found once. The sequenced material came from peripheral blood. These receptors were obtained from a woman in her sixties or seventies with acute or convalescent COVID-19. CDR3s include the opening cysteine and the closing phenylalanine or tryptophan. Each record gives: CDR3 length, J gene, V gene, clone size, D gene, CDR3 protein, CDR3 DNA. The D gene is left open where the match is weak. Size is stated for part of the rows, as once, few or many counts, or as a class when the clone is expanded.

CDR3 length: 14; J gene: TRBJ1-2; V gene: TRBV27; clone size: .; D gene: .; CDR3 protein: CASRSRGALWGYTF; CDR3 DNA: TGTGCCAGCAGGTCGCGGGGCGCGCTTTGGGGCTACACCTTC
CDR3 length: 14; J gene: TRBJ1-1; V gene: TRBV2; clone size: .; D gene: .; CDR3 protein: CASSPRLGVTEAFF; CDR3 DNA: TGTGCCAGCAGTCCTAGGCTGGGTGTCACTGAAGCTTTCTTT
CDR3 length: 13; J gene: TRBJ2-5; V gene: TRBV19; clone size: .; D gene: .; CDR3 protein: CASRGRGVETQYF; CDR3 DNA: TGTGCCAGTAGGGGCAGGGGTGTAGAGACCCAGTACTTC
CDR3 length: 15; J gene: TRBJ2-7; V gene: TRBV3-1/TRBV3-2; clone size: .; D gene: TRBD1; CDR3 protein: CASSQGQGGRYEQYF; CDR3 DNA: TGTGCCAGCAGCCAAGGACAGGGGGGACGCTACGAGCAGTACTTC
CDR3 length: 16; J gene: TRBJ1-6; V gene: TRBV5-1; clone size: .; D gene: TRBD1; CDR3 protein: CASSLGGGLFVSPLHF; CDR3 DNA: TGCGCCAGCAGCTTGGGAGGGGGCCTATTTGTGTCACCCCTCCACTTT
CDR3 length: 19; J gene: TRBJ2-7; V gene: TRBV6-6; clone size: .; D gene: .; CDR3 protein: CASRRQGGLSGSGSYEQYF; CDR3 DNA: TGTGCCAGCAGGCGACAGGGAGGACTGAGCGGGAGTGGCTCCTACGAGCAGTACTTC
CDR3 length: 12; J gene: TRBJ2-1; V gene: TRBV13; clone size: .; D gene: .; CDR3 protein: CASSLNGNEQFF; CDR3 DNA: TGTGCCAGCAGTTTAAACGGGAATGAGCAGTTCTTC
CDR3 length: 16; J gene: TRBJ1-1; V gene: TRBV18; clone size: once; D gene: .; CDR3 protein: CASSPGHNRRNTEAFF; CDR3 DNA: TGTGCCAGCTCGCCGGGACACAACAGAAGGAACACTGAAGCTTTCTTT
CDR3 length: 16; J gene: TRBJ2-4; V gene: TRBV11-2; clone size: few; D gene: TRBD2; CDR3 protein: CASSPRDYKAKNIQYF; CDR3 DNA: TGTGCCAGCAGCCCCCGGGACTATAAAGCCAAAAACATTCAGTACTTC
CDR3 length: 13; J gene: TRBJ1-2; V gene: TRBV27; clone size: .; D gene: TRBD1; CDR3 protein: CASSRRQGYGYTF; CDR3 DNA: TGTGCCAGCAGCCGGAGACAGGGCTATGGCTACACCTTC
CDR3 length: 14; J gene: TRBJ1-2; V gene: TRBV7-2; clone size: .; D gene: TRBD1; CDR3 protein: CASSPGDSLYGYTF; CDR3 DNA: TGTGCCAGCAGCCCGGGGGACAGTCTCTATGGCTACACCTTC
CDR3 length: 12; J gene: TRBJ1-2; V gene: TRBV29-1; clone size: once; D gene: .; CDR3 protein: CSGKEAGYGYTF; CDR3 DNA: TGCAGCGGGAAAGAGGCCGGATATGGCTACACCTTC
CDR3 length: 17; J gene: TRBJ1-1; V gene: TRBV7-8; clone size: .; D gene: TRBD1; CDR3 protein: CASSLASRDRDYTEAFF; CDR3 DNA: TGTGCCAGCAGCTTAGCTTCTAGGGACAGGGACTACACTGAAGCTTTCTTT
CDR3 length: 16; J gene: TRBJ1-6; V gene: TRBV6-5; clone size: .; D gene: TRBD1; CDR3 protein: CASSYSRTGANSPLHF; CDR3 DNA: TGTGCCAGCAGTTACTCGAGGACAGGGGCCAATTCACCCCTCCACTTT
CDR3 length: 14; J gene: TRBJ2-1; V gene: TRBV2; clone size: .; D gene: .; CDR3 protein: CASTVVNSYNEQFF; CDR3 DNA: TGTGCCAGCACGGTCGTTAACTCCTACAATGAGCAGTTCTTC
CDR3 length: 15; J gene: TRBJ2-1; V gene: TRBV7-2; clone size: .; D gene: .; CDR3 protein: CASSLVSRQGNEQFF; CDR3 DNA: TGTGCCAGCAGCTTAGTTTCACGACAAGGCAATGAGCAGTTCTTC
CDR3 length: 15; J gene: TRBJ2-7; V gene: TRBV28; clone size: .; D gene: .; CDR3 protein: CASSFRGSNSYEQYF; CDR3 DNA: TGTGCCAGCAGTTTTAGGGGTTCGAACTCCTACGAGCAGTACTTC
CDR3 length: 15; J gene: TRBJ2-7; V gene: TRBV9; clone size: .; D gene: TRBD1; CDR3 protein: CASSGTGRGSYEQYF; CDR3 DNA: TGTGCCAGCAGCGGGACAGGAAGAGGATCCTACGAGCAGTACTTC
CDR3 length: 13; J gene: TRBJ1-2; V gene: TRBV28; clone size: .; D gene: TRBD1; CDR3 protein: CASSSERTGLLTF; CDR3 DNA: TGTGCCAGCAGTTCTGAAAGGACAGGGCTTCTCACCTTC
CDR3 length: 15; J gene: TRBJ2-1; V gene: TRBV7-2; clone size: .; D gene: TRBD2; CDR3 protein: CASSSLAGTSQGPFF; CDR3 DNA: TGTGCCAGCAGCTCCCTTGCCGGGACTAGCCAAGGTCCGTTCTTC
CDR3 length: 18; J gene: TRBJ1-2; V gene: TRBV25-1; clone size: .; D gene: TRBD1; CDR3 protein: CASSPKGGTGEARYGYTF; CDR3 DNA: TGTGCCAGCAGTCCCAAAGGCGGGACAGGGGAAGCGAGGTATGGCTACACCTTC
CDR3 length: 15; J gene: TRBJ1-1; V gene: TRBV2; clone size: .; D gene: .; CDR3 protein: CASSVGQVSSTEAFF; CDR3 DNA: TGTGCCAGCAGTGTAGGTCAGGTCAGTAGCACTGAAGCTTTCTTT